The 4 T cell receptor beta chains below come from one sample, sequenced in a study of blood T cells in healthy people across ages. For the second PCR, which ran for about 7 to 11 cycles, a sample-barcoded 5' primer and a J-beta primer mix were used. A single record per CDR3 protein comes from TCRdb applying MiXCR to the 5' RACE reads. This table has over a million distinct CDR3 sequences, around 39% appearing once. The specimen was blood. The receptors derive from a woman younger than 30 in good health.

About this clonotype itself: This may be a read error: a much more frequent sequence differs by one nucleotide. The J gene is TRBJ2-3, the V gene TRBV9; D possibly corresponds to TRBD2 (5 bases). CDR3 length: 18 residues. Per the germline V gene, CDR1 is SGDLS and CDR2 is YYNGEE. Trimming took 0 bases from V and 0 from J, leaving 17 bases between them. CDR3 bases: TGTGCCAGCAGCGTAGCTACTGGTAGCGAGAGGAGCACAGATACGCAGTATTTT. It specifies CASSVATGSERSTDTQYF.

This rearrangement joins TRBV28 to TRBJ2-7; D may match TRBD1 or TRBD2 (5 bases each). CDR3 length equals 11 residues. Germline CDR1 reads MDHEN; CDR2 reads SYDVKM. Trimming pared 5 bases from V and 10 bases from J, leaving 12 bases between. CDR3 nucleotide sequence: TGTGCCAGCAGTGGGGCGAGGGGCCAGTACTTC. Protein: CASSGARGQYF.

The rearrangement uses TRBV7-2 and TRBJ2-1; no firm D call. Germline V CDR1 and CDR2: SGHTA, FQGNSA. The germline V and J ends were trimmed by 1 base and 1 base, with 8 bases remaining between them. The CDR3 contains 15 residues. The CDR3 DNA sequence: TGTGCCAGCAGCTTAGGGGCACAGTCCTACAATGAGCAGTTCTTC. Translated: CASSLGAQSYNEQFF.

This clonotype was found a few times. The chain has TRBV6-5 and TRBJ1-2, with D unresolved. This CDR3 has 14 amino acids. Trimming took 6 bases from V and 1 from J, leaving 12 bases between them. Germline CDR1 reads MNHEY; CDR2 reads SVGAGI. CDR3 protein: CASRIDGYNYGYTF. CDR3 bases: TGTGCCAGCAGGATCGACGGGTATAACTATGGCTACACCTTC.